This entry features one TCR beta chain sequence. Its antigen is not known. With a much larger clone just one base away, this may be a read error. The CDR3 ends on some other residue instead of the conserved phenylalanine or tryptophan, so this is likely a read error. Patients aged 18 to 65 had newly diagnosed hyperthyroidism lasting under 2 months. The sample belongs to a study of T cells in Graves' hyperthyroidism and ophthalmopathy. Study-wide points: Expanded thyroid clonotypes (above 0.001) were mostly also found in blood. The model forecast ophthalmopathy, anticipating it by a median approximately 7 months before onset.

There were TCR beta CDR3 regions amplified from RNA transcripts. HTBI primers drove first-round RT-PCR of the TCR CDR3. TCRdb used MiXCR to reprocess the multiplex PCR reads, holding one entry per CDR3 protein. Of approximately 420,000 distinct CDR3 sequences detected, approximately 15% appear once; the ten largest clones hold 5.3%. The sequence was collected from a woman aged 18 to 35 with Graves' hyperthyroidism. The specimen sequenced was blood.

CDR3 DNA sequence: TGTGCCAGCAGTGGGGGGCCCGGGAACACTGAAGCTTTCCTT. It yields the protein CASSGGPGNTEAFL. This chain joins TRBV28 and TRBJ1-1, with D maybe TRBD1 (6 bases). Trimming took off 5 bases at V and 1 base at J, with 11 bases between the two ends. Germline V CDR1 and CDR2: MDHEN, SYDVKM. This CDR3 is built from 14 residues.